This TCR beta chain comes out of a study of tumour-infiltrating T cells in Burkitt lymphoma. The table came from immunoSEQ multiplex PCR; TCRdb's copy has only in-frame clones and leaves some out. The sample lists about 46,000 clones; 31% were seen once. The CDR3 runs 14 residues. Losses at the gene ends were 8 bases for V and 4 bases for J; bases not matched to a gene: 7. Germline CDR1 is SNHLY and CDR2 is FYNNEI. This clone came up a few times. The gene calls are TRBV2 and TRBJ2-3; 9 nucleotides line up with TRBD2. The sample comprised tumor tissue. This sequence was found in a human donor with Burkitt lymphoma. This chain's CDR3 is CASGTAGGPDTQYF. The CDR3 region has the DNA TGTGCCAGCGGGACAGCGGGGGGTCCAGATACGCAGTATTTT.